This TCR beta chain was identified in a study of blood T cell repertoires in COVID-19. In the study overall: Italy, Spain and the United States were the sources of the convalescent and acute COVID-19 samples.

How the authors handled the data: Cell counts per sample came from amplifying reference gene primers. Some clones are missing from TCRdb's copy, which holds only in-frame ones; the method was immunoSEQ multiplex PCR. Clonal size and the V and J genes are those of that table, whereas D and trimming came from the DNA. The data hold over 85,000 clones, with 87% observed a single time. The germline gives CDR1 MNHEY, CDR2 SVGAGI. The CDR3 extends over 13 amino acids. V lost 6 bases and J lost 5, with 13 bases in between. This rearrangement joins TRBV6-5 to TRBJ1-2; D uncertain. The clonotype was recovered from a woman older than 75 with acute or convalescent COVID-19. The sample consisted of peripheral blood. Written as DNA, the CDR3 is TGTGCCAGCAGCCAAGTCCCAGCGTATGGCTACACCTTC. This translates into CASSQVPAYGYTF.